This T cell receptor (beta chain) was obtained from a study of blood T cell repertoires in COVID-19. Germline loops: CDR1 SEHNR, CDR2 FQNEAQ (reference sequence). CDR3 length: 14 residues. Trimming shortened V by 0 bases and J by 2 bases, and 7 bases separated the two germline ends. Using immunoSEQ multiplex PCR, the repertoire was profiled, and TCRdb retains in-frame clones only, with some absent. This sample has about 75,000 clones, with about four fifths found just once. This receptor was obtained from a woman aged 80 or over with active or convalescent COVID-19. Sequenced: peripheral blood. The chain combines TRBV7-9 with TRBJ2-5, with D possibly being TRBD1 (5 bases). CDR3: CASSLAQGQETQYF. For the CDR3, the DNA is TGTGCCAGCAGCTTAGCTCAGGGACAAGAGACCCAGTACTTC.